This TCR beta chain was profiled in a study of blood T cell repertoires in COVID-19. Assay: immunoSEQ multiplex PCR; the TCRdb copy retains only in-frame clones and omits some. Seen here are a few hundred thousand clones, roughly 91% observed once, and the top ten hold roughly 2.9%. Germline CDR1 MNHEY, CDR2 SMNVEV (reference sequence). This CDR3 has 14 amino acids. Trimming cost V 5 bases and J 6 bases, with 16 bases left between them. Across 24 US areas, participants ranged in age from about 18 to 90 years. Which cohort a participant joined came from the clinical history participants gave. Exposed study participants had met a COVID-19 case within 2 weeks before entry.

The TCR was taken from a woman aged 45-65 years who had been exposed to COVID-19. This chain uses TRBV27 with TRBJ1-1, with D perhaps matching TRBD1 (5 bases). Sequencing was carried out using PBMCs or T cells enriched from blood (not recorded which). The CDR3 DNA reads TGTGCCAGCAGTCCCGCCCGGGGGTCGCCTGAAGCTTTCTTT. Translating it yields CASSPARGSPEAFF.